This T cell receptor (beta chain) was sequenced in a study of blood T cell repertoires in COVID-19. The wider study: The cDNA or gDNA used as material had been derived from T cells, B-cell-depleted T cells, or PBMCs.

Recovered participants had two consecutive negative NP/OP PCR tests, healthcare professional clearance, or symptom resolution. This table comes from immunoSEQ multiplex PCR, and its TCRdb copy is limited to in-frame clones, with some not included. The profile covers fewer than 500,000 clones, with around 87% appearing a single time and 1% to 1.5% taken by the ten largest. The CDR3 covers 14 residues. Germline CDR1 is SGHNT and CDR2 is YYREEE (reference sequence). V was trimmed by 6 bases and J by 6 bases, leaving 19 bases between them. The sequenced material came from PBMCs or T cells enriched from blood (not recorded which). This sequence originates from a young man who had recovered from COVID-19. V gene TRBV5-4 combines with J gene TRBJ2-7, with a possible D match to TRBD2 (5 bases). CDR3 sequence reads: CASTRGMENGEQYF. In DNA form, the CDR3 reads TGTGCCAGCACTCGGGGAATGGAAAACGGCGAGCAGTACTTC.